These 3 T cell receptor beta chains share one sample of origin, sequenced in a study of blood T cell repertoires in COVID-19. The assay was immunoSEQ multiplex PCR, and TCRdb's table has in-frame clones only and misses some. The sample gives 150,000 to 200,000 clones, around 76% of which show up once; about 15% is in the top ten. The sample consisted of PBMCs or T cells enriched from blood (not recorded which). All receptors come from a woman aged 45 to 65 with acute COVID-19.

This chain uses TRBV6-5 with TRBJ1-2; TRBD1 matches at 7 bases. The CDR3 covers 14 residues. Germline V lookup: CDR1 MNHEY, CDR2 SVGAGI. V lost 0 bases and J lost 4; bases outside the gene matches: 2. CDR3: CASSYSTGVYGYTF. CDR3 DNA sequence: TGTGCCAGCAGTTACTCTACAGGGGTCTATGGCTACACCTTC.

This clone was seen repeatedly, ten times or more. The chain joins TRBV5-1 to TRBJ1-2, with D possibly TRBD1 on 5 matching bases. The germline V and J ends were trimmed by 4 bases and 4 bases, with 11 bases remaining between them. The V gene's germline CDR1 is SGHRS and CDR2 YFSETQ. This CDR3 region has 13 residues. The CDR3 here is CASSPDSRYGYTF. The DNA for the CDR3 is TGCGCCAGCAGCCCCGACAGCCGCTATGGCTACACCTTC.

V gene TRBV6-4 combines with J gene TRBJ1-2, with D perhaps TRBD1 (5 bases). The ends were cut back, 2 bases at V and 8 bases at J, with 12 bases in the middle. The CDR3 runs 13 residues. The germline V gene encodes CDR1 MRHNA and CDR2 SNTAGT. The CDR3 DNA follows: TGTGCCAGCAGTGACGGGACTCCCGGCGGCTACACCTTC. It is translated as CASSDGTPGGYTF.